In its sample, the clone carrying this T cell receptor beta chain was seen a few times. This CDR3 comprises 13 residues. Germline V gene sequence: CDR1 SNHLY, CDR2 FYNNEI. V lost 8 bases to trimming and J lost 3 bases, with 13 bases between them. TCRdb passed the RT-PCR reads through MiXCR, listing each CDR3 protein once. The sample consists of about 680,000 distinct CDR3 sequences, around 14% of them appearing once. V gene TRBV2 combines with J gene TRBJ2-5; the D is unclear. The sequencing sample was made of memory CD4+ T cells from blood. This sequence originates from a female donor in good health, serving as a healthy control. In DNA, the CDR3 is TGTGCCAGCGAGAGGCCAGGAGAAGAGACCCAGTACTTC. This encodes CASERPGEETQYF. The whole variable domain, remainder taken from reference TRBV2 and TRBJ2-5, is EPEVTQTPSHQVTQMGQEVILRCVPISNHLYFYWYRQILGQKVEFLVSFYNNEISEKSEIFDDQFSVERPDGSNFTLKIRSTKLEDSAMYFCASERPGEETQYFGPGTRLLVL.